Presented here are 16 T cell receptor beta chains from one specimen sequenced in a study of blood T cell repertoires in COVID-19. Profiling relied on immunoSEQ multiplex PCR, and the TCRdb table lists in-frame clones only, not all of them. This sample has approximately 160,000 clones, with more than 70% found just once. The sequencing input was peripheral blood. These receptors came from a man between 18 and 35 years old with active or convalescent COVID-19.

The V gene is TRBV7-2, the J gene TRBJ2-7; tentatively, D is TRBD2 (5 bases). Trimming removed 2 bases at V and 3 bases at J, with 8 bases between. This CDR3 is built from 13 residues. CDR1 is SGHTA and CDR2 is FQGNSA in the germline V gene. The CDR3 coding sequence is TGTGCCAGCAGCTTAAACCGGGACTACGAGCAGTACTTC. As protein: CASSLNRDYEQYF.

V is TRBV5-1 and J is TRBJ2-2, with D perhaps matching TRBD1 (6 bases). CDR1 is SGHRS, CDR2 YFSETQ, per germline. V was trimmed by 2 bases and J by 0 bases, leaving 8 bases between them. CDR3 size: 15 residues. This CDR3 reads CASSLSGANTGELFF. CDR3 DNA: TGCGCCAGCAGCTTATCAGGGGCGAACACCGGGGAGCTGTTTTTT.

This sequence joins TRBV5-1 and TRBJ2-7, with D tentatively TRBD2 (6 bases). Trimming cost V 4 bases and J 0 bases, with 17 bases left between them. CDR1 and CDR2 (germline): SGHRS, YFSETQ. The CDR3 has 16 amino acids. This CDR3 reads CASSPRVGGSSYEQYF. The CDR3, as DNA: TGCGCCAGCAGCCCGCGAGTGGGGGGAAGCTCCTACGAGCAGTACTTC.

This rearrangement joins TRBV7-2 to TRBJ1-6, with 7 nucleotides matching TRBD1. J lost 9 bases, V lost 1 base, and 6 bases had no gene match. Germline values: CDR1 SGHTA, CDR2 FQGNSA. The length of the CDR3 is 15 residues. CDR3 nucleotides: TGTGCCAGCAGCTTAGGCAGACAGGGTGGTTCACCCCTCCACTTT. Residues: CASSLGRQGGSPLHF.

The chain carries TRBV11-2 and TRBJ2-1; D perhaps matches TRBD2 (6 bases). The CDR3 totals 15 residues. The germline CDR1 and CDR2 sequences are SGHAT and FQNNGV. V was shortened by 2 bases and J by 2 bases, with 10 bases between the two germline ends. CDR3 residues: CASSLLTGAYNEQFF. CDR3 DNA: TGTGCCAGCAGCTTACTTACGGGAGCCTACAATGAGCAGTTCTTC.

The chain is built from TRBV12-3 or TRBV12-4 and TRBJ1-5; D not certain. This CDR3 has 12 residues. Trimming left V 3 bases short and J 9 bases short, with 9 bases between. The CDR3 coding sequence is TGTGCCAGCAGTTTTCCCCCCGGGCCCCAGCATTTT. Translating gives CASSFPPGPQHF.

The chain has TRBV6-5 and TRBJ2-7, with 9 bases matching TRBD1. The CDR3 is 14 amino acids. Losses at the gene ends were 5 bases for V and 1 base for J; bases not matched to a gene: 3. Germline V gene sequence: CDR1 MNHEY, CDR2 SVGAGI. CDR3: CASSTGTGSYEQYF. CDR3 nucleotide sequence: TGTGCCAGCAGTACCGGGACAGGGTCCTACGAGCAGTACTTC.

This clone has only a few counts. The chain recombines TRBV6-6 with TRBJ1-1; perhaps TRBD1 as D (5 bases). This CDR3 has 14 amino acids. Between the trimmed V and J ends, which lost 2 bases and 1 base, there was a span of 8 bases. The V gene's germline CDR1 is MNHNY and CDR2 SVGAGI (reference sequence). CDR3 DNA sequence: TGTGCCAGCAGTTACGGAGGGGCGAACACTGAAGCTTTCTTT. Encoded protein: CASSYGGANTEAFF.

The chain uses TRBV27 and TRBJ2-7; D is possibly TRBD1 (7 bases). The germline gives CDR1 MNHEY, CDR2 SMNVEV (reference sequence). The V end lost 5 bases, the J end lost 4 bases, and 15 bases lay between the germline ends. The length of the CDR3 is 14 residues. CDR3 sequence (DNA): TGTGCCAGCAGTGAGGGGGCGGGACTTTACGAGCAGTACTTC. Translating it yields CASSEGAGLYEQYF.

J is TRBJ1-3 and V is TRBV5-4; 7 nucleotides line up with TRBD1. Germline V gene lookup returns CDR1 SGHNT and CDR2 YYREEE (reference sequence). This CDR3 has 15 amino acids. With V trimmed by 4 bases and J by 0 bases, 4 bases remained unmatched. The chain's CDR3 is CASSKGQNSGNTIYF. Written as DNA, the CDR3 is TGTGCCAGCAGCAAGGGACAGAACTCTGGAAACACCATATATTTT.

The chain links TRBV27 to TRBJ2-6; possibly TRBD2 for D (5 bases). Deletions cut 4 bases from V and 0 bases from J, with 19 bases between. Looked up from germline, CDR1 is MNHEY and CDR2 is SMNVEV (reference sequence). CDR3 length equals 19 residues. The CDR3 is CASSSSYERKPSGANVLTF. The CDR3 nucleotides are TGTGCCAGCAGTTCCAGTTATGAGCGGAAACCCTCTGGGGCCAACGTCCTGACTTTC.

This sequence joins TRBV28 and TRBJ2-5; 10 bases are shared with TRBD1. Losses at the gene ends were 3 bases for V and 5 bases for J; bases not matched to a gene: 6. The CDR3 spans 15 residues. Germline V gene data show CDR1 as MDHEN and CDR2 as SYDVKM. This CDR3 is CASSFQTGGGETQYF. The CDR3 coding sequence is TGTGCCAGCAGTTTTCAGACAGGGGGCGGCGAGACCCAGTACTTC.

The chain combines TRBV2 with TRBJ1-6; D might be TRBD1 (5 bases). Germline CDR1 reads SNHLY; CDR2 reads FYNNEI. The CDR3 length is 14 residues. Trimming took 6 bases from V and 8 from J, leaving 14 bases between them. CDR3 in amino acids: CASSDLLGDSPLHF. CDR3 DNA: TGTGCCAGCAGCGACCTATTAGGGGATTCACCCCTCCACTTT.

The rearrangement links TRBV6-5 to TRBJ2-7; D may be TRBD2 (6 bases). The CDR3 is 15 amino acids. Germline V lookup: CDR1 MNHEY, CDR2 SVGAGI. Trimming removed 6 bases from V and 0 bases from J, with 15 bases in between. DNA for the CDR3: TGTGCCAGCAGCCCCCTGCGGGAAAGCTCCTACGAGCAGTACTTC. Its translation is CASSPLRESSYEQYF.

The chain is built from TRBV11-3 and TRBJ1-1; D perhaps matches TRBD1 (6 bases). The length of the CDR3 is 18 residues. Trimming took 5 bases from V and 1 from J, leaving 23 bases between them. CDR1 and CDR2 (germline): SGHNT, YENEEA. For the CDR3, the DNA is TGTGCCAGCAGCCCTTGGTTGAGGGCGTGGGGGCCGAACACTGAAGCTTTCTTT. This sequence encodes CASSPWLRAWGPNTEAFF.

The chain is built from TRBV12-3 or TRBV12-4 and TRBJ1-1; possible D gene TRBD1, 5 bases. This CDR3 is built from 12 residues. V was clipped by 6 bases and J by 2 bases, with 7 bases between them. The CDR3 reads CASRWGNTEAFF. The CDR3 nucleotides are TGTGCCAGCAGGTGGGGCAACACTGAAGCTTTCTTT.